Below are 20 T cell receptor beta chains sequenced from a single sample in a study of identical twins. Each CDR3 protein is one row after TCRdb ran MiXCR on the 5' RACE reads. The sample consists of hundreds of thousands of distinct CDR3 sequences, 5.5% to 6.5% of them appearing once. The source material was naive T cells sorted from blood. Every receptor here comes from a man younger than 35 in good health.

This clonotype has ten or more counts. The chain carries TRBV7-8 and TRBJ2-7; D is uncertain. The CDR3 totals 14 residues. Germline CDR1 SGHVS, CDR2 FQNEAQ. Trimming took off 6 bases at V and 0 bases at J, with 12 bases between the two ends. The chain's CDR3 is CASSIGLSSYEQYV. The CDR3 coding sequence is TGTGCCAGCAGTATAGGGTTAAGCTCCTACGAGCAGTACGTC.

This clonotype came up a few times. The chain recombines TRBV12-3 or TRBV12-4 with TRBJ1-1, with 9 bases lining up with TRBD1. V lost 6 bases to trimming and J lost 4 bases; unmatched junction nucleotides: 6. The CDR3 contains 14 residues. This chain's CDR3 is CASSAGTGSTEAFF. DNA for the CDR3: TGTGCCAGCAGCGCCGGGACAGGGAGCACTGAAGCTTTCTTT.

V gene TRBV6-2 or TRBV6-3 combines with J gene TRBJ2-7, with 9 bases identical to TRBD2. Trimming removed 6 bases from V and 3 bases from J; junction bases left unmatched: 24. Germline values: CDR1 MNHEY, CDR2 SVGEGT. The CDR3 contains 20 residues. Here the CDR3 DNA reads TGTGCCAGCAGACCCAGGGCCCATATAGGTAGCGGGAGTACTGTCTACGAGCAGTACTTC. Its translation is CASRPRAHIGSGSTVYEQYF.

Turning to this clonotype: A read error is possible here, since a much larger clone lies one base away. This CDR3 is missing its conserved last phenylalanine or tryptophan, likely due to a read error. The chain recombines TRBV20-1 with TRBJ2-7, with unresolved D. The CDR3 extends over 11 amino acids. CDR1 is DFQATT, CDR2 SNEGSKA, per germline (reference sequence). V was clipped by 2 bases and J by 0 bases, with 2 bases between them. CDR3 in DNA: TGCAGTGCTAGAAACTCCTACGAGCAGTACGGC. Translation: CSARNSYEQYG.

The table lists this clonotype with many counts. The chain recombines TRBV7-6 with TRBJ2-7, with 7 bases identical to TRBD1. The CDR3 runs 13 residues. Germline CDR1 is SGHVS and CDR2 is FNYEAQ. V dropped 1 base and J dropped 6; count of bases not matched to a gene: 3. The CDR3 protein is CASSLEQGSEQYV. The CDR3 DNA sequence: TGTGCCAGCAGCTTAGAACAGGGGAGCGAGCAGTACGTC.

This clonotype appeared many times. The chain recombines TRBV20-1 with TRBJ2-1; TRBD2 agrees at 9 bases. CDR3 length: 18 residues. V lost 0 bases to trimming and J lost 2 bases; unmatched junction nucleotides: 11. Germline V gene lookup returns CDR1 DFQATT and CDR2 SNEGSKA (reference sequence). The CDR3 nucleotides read TGCAGTGCTAGAGATAGCGGGAGCCGCTTTGTTCCCTACAATGAGCAGTTCTTC. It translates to CSARDSGSRFVPYNEQFF.

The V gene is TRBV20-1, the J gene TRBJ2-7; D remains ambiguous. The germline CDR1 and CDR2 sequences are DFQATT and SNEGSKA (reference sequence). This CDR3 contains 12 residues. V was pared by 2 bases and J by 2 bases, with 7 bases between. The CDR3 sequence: CSARWITYEQYF. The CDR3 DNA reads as TGCAGTGCTAGATGGATAACCTACGAGCAGTACTTC.

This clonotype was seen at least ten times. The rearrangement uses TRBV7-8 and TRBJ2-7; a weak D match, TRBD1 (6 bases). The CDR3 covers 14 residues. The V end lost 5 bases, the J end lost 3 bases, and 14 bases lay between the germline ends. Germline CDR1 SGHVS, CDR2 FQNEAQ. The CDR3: CASSLDSLNYEQYF. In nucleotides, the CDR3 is TGTGCCAGCAGCCTGGACAGCTTAAACTACGAGCAGTACTTC.

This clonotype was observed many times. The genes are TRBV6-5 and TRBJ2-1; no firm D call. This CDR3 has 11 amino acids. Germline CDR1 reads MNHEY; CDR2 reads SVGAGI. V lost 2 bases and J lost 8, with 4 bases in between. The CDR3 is CASSYGHEQFF. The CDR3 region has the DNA TGTGCCAGCAGTTACGGGCATGAGCAGTTCTTC.

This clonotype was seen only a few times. CDR3 sequence (DNA): TGCGCCAGCAGCTTGGATCGGATGTCCTACGAGCAGTACTTC. It encodes CASSLDRMSYEQYF. The J gene is TRBJ2-7, the V gene TRBV5-1; D gene uncertain. Trimming cost V 0 bases and J 1 base, with 8 bases left between them. This CDR3 has 14 amino acids. Germline V gene data show CDR1 as SGHRS and CDR2 as YFSETQ.

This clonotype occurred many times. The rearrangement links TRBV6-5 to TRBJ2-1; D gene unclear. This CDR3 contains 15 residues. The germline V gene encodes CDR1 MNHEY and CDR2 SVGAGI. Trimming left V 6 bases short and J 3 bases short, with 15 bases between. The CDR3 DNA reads TGTGCCAGCAGCTCTACTTCCCCCATCTACAATGAGCAGTTCTTC. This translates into CASSSTSPIYNEQFF.

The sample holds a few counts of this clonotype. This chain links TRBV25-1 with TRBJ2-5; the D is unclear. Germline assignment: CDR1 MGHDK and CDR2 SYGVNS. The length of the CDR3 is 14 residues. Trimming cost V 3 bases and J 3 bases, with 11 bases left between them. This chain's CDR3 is CASSDKGLKETQYF. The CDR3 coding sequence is TGTGCCAGCAGTGATAAGGGCCTAAAAGAGACCCAGTACTTC.

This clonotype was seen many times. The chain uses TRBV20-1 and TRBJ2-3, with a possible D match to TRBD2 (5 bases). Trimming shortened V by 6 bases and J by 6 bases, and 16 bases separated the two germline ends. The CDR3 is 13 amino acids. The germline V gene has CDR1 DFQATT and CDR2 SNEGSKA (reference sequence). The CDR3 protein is CSADVTSSDTQYF. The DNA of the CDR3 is TGCAGTGCGGACGTAACTAGTTCGGATACGCAGTATTTT.

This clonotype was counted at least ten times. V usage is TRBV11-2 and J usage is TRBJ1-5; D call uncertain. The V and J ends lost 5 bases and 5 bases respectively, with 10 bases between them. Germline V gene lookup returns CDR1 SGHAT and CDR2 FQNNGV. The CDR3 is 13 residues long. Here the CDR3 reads CASSLTRDQPQHF. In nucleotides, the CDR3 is TGTGCCAGCAGCCTGACAAGGGATCAGCCCCAGCATTTT.

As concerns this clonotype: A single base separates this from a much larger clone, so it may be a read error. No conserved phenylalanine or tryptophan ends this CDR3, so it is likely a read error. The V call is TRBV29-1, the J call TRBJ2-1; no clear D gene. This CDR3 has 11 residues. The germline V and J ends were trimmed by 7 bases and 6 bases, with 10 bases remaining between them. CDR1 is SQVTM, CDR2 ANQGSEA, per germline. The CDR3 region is CSALWGNEQFS. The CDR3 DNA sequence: TGCAGCGCCTTATGGGGCAATGAGCAGTTCTCC.

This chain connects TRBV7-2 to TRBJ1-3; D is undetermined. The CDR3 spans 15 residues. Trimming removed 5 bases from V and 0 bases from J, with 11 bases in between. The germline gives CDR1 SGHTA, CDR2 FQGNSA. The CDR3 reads CASSQRESSGNTIYF. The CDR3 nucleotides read TGTGCCAGCAGCCAAAGGGAGAGCTCTGGAAACACCATATATTTT.

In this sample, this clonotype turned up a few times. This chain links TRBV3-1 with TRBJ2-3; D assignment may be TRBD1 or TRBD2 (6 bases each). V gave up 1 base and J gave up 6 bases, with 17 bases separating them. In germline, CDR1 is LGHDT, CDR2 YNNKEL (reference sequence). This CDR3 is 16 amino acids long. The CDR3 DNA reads TGTGCCAGCAGCCAAGTTCCGGGGGCAAGTGCCGATACGCAGTATTTT. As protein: CASSQVPGASADTQYF.

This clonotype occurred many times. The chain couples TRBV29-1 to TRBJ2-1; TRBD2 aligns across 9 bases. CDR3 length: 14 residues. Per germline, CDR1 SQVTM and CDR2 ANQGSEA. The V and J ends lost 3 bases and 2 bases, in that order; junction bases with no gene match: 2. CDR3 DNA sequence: TGCAGCGTTGAGGCTAGCGGGACCTACAATGAGCAGTTCTTC. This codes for CSVEASGTYNEQFF.

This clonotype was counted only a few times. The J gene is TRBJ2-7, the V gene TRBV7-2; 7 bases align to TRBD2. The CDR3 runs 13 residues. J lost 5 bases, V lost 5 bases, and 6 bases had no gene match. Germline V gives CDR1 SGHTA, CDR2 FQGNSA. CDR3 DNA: TGTGCCAGCAGCCGCCGGGGGGAAAACGAGCAGTACTTC. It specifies CASSRRGENEQYF.

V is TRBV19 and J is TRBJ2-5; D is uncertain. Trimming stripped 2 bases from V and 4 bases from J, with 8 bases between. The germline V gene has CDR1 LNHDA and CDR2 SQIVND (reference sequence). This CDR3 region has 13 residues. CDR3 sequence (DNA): TGTGCCAGTAGTATATCAACCGGAGAGACCCAGTACTTC. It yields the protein CASSISTGETQYF.